This T cell receptor (beta chain) was retrieved from a study of blood T cells in healthy people across ages. Study results and caveats: Relative to aged donors, long-lived donors carried more naive CD4+ cells and displayed higher diversity. Unsorted PBMCs prevented conclusive naive versus antigen-experienced comparison.

A J-beta primer mix and a sample-barcoded 5' primer were used in a second PCR of about 7 to 12 cycles. TCRdb processed the 5' RACE reads anew with MiXCR; each CDR3 protein has one entry. The sample lists over a million distinct CDR3 sequences; roughly 24% were seen once. CDR3 length: 14 residues. Per germline, CDR1 SGHTA and CDR2 FQGNSA. The sample holds a few counts of this clonotype. Its target is not known. The sample was also reused in another study, on T cells of mothers and their children. That study adds: Amplification in the second PCR used the M1S primer, which added sample barcodes and 2-4 random nucleotides. Overlap measured in related mother-child pairs was slightly, non-significantly higher than in unrelated pairs.

Sequenced sample: blood. The chain has TRBV7-2 and TRBJ2-1; possibly TRBD1 for D (6 bases). The end of the DNA aligns better with TRBJ2-5, so the J call may be wrong. The sequence was collected from a girl aged 2-15 years in good health. In nucleotides, the CDR3 is TGTGCCAGCAGTCCGGTCAGGGGCCCAGAGACCCAGTACTTC. Protein: CASSPVRGPETQYF.